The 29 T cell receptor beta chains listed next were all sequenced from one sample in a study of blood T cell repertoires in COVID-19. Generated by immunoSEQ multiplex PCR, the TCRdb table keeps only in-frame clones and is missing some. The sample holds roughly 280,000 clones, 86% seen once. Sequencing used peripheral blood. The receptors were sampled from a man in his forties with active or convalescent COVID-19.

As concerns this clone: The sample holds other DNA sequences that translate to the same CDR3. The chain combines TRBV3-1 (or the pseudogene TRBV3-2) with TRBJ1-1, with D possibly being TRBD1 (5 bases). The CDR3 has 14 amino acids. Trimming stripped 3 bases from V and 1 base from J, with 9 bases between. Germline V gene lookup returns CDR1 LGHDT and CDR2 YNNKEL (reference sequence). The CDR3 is CASSHTDRNTEAFF. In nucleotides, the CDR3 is TGTGCCAGCAGCCACACCGACAGGAACACTGAAGCTTTCTTT.

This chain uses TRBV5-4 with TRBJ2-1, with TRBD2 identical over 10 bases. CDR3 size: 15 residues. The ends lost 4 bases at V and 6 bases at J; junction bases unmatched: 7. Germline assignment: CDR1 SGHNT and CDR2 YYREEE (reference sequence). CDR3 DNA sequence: TGTGCCAGCAGCGCTACTAGCGGGGTCGGCAATGAGCAGTTCTTC. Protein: CASSATSGVGNEQFF. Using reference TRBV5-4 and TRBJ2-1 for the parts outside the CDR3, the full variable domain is ETGVTQSPTHLIKTRGQQVTLRCSSQSGHNTVSWYQQALGQGPQFIFQYYREEENGRGNFPPRFSGLQFPNYSSELNVNALELDDSALYLCASSATSGVGNEQFFGPGTRLTVL.

This CDR3 is CASSLETGDNQPQHF. In DNA form, the CDR3 reads TGTGCCAGCAGTTTGGAGACAGGTGACAATCAGCCCCAGCATTTT. The chain recombines TRBV27 with TRBJ1-5; D possibly corresponds to TRBD1 (6 bases). Trimming stripped 3 bases from V and 3 bases from J, with 12 bases between. Germline lookup yields CDR1 MNHEY and CDR2 SMNVEV (reference sequence). This CDR3 is 15 amino acids long.

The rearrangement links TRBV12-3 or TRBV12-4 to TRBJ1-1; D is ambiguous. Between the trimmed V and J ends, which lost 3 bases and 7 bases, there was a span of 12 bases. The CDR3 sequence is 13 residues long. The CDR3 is CASSFSEGGEAFF. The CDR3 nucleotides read TGTGCCAGCAGTTTTTCGGAGGGTGGTGAAGCTTTCTTT.

CDR3 bases: TGTGCCACCAGCTTCCGACTAGCGGGAGCCGGAGAGCAGTACTTC. This sequence encodes CATSFRLAGAGEQYF. The chain joins TRBV15 to TRBJ2-7; 12 nucleotides agree with TRBD2. The germline gives CDR1 LNHNV, CDR2 YYDKDF (reference sequence). The CDR3 totals 15 residues. Trimming at V came to 5 bases and at J to 7 bases, leaving 9 bases not matched to a gene.

DNA of the CDR3: TGTGCCAGCAGTACAGGGGGCGGTTATTACGAGCAGTACTTC. Translating it yields CASSTGGGYYEQYF. J is TRBJ2-7 and V is TRBV6-5; 9 bases map to TRBD1. V was pared by 5 bases and J by 4 bases, with 6 bases of the junction left unmatched. This CDR3 spans 14 amino acids. The germline V gene encodes CDR1 MNHEY and CDR2 SVGAGI.

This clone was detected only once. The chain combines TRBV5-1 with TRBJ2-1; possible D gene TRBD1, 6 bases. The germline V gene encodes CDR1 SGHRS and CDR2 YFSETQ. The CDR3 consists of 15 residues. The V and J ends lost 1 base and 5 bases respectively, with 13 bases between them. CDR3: CASSLKAGTNNEQFF. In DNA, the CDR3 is TGCGCCAGCAGCTTGAAGGCAGGGACAAACAATGAGCAGTTCTTC.

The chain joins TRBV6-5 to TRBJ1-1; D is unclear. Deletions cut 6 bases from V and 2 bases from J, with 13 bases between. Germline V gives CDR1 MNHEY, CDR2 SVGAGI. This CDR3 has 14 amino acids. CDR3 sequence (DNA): TGTGCCAGCAGCAATACAGCCGTCAACACTGAAGCTTTCTTT. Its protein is CASSNTAVNTEAFF.

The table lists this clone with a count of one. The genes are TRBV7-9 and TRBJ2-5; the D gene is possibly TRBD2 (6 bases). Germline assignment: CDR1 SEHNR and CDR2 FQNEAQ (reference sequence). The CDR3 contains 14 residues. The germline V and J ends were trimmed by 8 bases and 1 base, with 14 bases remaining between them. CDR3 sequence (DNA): TGTGCCAGCCAGATCGGGGGTCCCCAAGAGACCCAGTACTTC. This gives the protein CASQIGGPQETQYF.

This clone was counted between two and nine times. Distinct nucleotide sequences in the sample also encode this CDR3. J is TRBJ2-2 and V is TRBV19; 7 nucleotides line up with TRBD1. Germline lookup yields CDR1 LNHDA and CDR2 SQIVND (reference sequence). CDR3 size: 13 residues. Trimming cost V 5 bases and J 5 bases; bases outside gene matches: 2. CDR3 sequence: CASSPTGTGELFF. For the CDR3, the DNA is TGTGCCAGTAGTCCGACAGGGACCGGGGAGCTGTTTTTT. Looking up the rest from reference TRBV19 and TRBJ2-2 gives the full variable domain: DGGITQSPKYLFRKEGQNVTLSCEQNLNHDAMYWYRQDPGQGLRLIYYSQIVNDFQKGDIAEGYSVSREKKESFPLTVTSAQKNPTAFYLCASSPTGTGELFFGEGSRLTVL.

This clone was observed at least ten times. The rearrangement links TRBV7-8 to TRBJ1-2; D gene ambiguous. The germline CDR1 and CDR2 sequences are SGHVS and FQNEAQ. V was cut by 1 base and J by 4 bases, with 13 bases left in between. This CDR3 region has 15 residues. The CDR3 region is CASSLETRIPYGYTF. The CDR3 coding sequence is TGTGCCAGCAGCTTAGAGACACGGATCCCCTATGGCTACACCTTC. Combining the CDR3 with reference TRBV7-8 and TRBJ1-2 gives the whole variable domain GAGVSQSPRYKVAKRGQDVALRCDPISGHVSLFWYQQALGQGPEFLTYFQNEAQLDKSGLPSDRFFAERPEGSVSTLKIQRTQQEDSAVYLCASSLETRIPYGYTFGSGTRLTVV.

CDR3 nucleotide sequence: TGTGCCAGCAGCTTAGCGAGAGGGAAATCTAATTCACCCCTCCACTTT. Translation: CASSLARGKSNSPLHF. The chain carries TRBV7-6 and TRBJ1-6; D gene uncertain. Trimming removed 0 bases from V and 6 bases from J, with 12 bases in between. The CDR3 contains 16 residues. Germline CDR1 is SGHVS and CDR2 is FNYEAQ. The full variable domain, with the rest looked up from reference TRBV7-6 and TRBJ1-6, is GAGVSQSPRYKVTKRGQDVALRCDPISGHVSLYWYRQALGQGPEFLTYFNYEAQQDKSGLPNDRFSAERPEGSISTLTIQRTEQRDSAMYRCASSLARGKSNSPLHFGNGTRLTVT.

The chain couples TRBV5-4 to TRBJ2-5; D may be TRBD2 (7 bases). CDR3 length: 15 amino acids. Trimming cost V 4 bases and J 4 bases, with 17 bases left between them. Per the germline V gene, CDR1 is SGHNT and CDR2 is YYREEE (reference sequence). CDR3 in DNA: TGTGCCAGCAGCCCTGAGAGGGGGAGGGGAGAGACCCAGTACTTC. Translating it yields CASSPERGRGETQYF.

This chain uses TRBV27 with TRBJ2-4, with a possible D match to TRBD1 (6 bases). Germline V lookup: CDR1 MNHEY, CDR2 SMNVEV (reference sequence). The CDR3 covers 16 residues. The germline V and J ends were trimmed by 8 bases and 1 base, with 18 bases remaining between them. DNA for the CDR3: TGTGCCAGCCCCCCGGCGGCAGGGGACGCCAAAAACATTCAGTACTTC. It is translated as CASPPAAGDAKNIQYF.

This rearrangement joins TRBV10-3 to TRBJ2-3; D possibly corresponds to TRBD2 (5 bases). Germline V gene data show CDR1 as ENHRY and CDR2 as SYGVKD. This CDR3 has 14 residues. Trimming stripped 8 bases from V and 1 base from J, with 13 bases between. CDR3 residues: CAIGGGLGTDTQYF. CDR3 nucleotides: TGTGCCATCGGAGGTGGGCTTGGCACAGATACGCAGTATTTT.

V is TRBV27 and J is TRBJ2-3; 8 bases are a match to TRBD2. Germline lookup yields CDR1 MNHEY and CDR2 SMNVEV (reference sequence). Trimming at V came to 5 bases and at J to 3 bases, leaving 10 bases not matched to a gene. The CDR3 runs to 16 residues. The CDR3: CASSPTQRGRTDTQYF. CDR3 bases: TGTGCCAGCAGTCCCACCCAGCGGGGGAGAACAGATACGCAGTATTTT.

CDR3 DNA sequence: TGTGCCAGCAGCGCAGGGACAGGGGGGGCAGTTAGGGAGACCCAGTACTTC. Amino acids: CASSAGTGGAVRETQYF. The gene calls are TRBV9 and TRBJ2-5, with 11 bases identical to TRBD1. V dropped 3 bases and J dropped 5; count of bases not matched to a gene: 12. Germline V gene data show CDR1 as SGDLS and CDR2 as YYNGEE. The CDR3 consists of 17 residues.

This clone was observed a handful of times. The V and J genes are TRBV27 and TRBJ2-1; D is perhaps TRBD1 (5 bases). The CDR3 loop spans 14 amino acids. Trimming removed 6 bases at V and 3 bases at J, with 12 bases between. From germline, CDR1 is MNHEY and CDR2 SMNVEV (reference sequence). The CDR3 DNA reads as TGTGCCAGCAGGACGACAGAGTACTACAATGAGCAGTTCTTC. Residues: CASRTTEYYNEQFF.

CDR3 sequence (DNA): TGTGCCAGCAGCGTAGAGTGGCAAAATGGAAACACCATATATTTT. As protein: CASSVEWQNGNTIYF. The rearrangement links TRBV9 to TRBJ1-3; D gene ambiguous. This CDR3 has 15 amino acids. Between the trimmed V and J ends, which lost 0 bases and 3 bases, there was a span of 10 bases. Looked up from germline, CDR1 is SGDLS and CDR2 is YYNGEE.

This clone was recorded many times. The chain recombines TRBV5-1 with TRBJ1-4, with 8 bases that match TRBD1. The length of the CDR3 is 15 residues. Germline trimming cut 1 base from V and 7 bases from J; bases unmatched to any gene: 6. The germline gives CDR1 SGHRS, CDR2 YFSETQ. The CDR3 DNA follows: TGCGCCAGCAGCTTGAGCCAGGGGGCCGCTGAAAAACTGTTTTTT. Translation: CASSLSQGAAEKLFF.

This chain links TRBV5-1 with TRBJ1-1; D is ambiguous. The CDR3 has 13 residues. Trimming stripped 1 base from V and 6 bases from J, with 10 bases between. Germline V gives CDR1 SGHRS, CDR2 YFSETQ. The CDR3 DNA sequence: TGCGCCAGCAGCTTGTATTCGGGGTCTGAAGCTTTCTTT. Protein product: CASSLYSGSEAFF.

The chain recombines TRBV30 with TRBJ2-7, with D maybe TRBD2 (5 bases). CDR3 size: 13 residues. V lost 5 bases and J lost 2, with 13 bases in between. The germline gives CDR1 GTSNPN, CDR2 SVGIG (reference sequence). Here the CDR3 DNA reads TGTGCCTGGTCGGAGGCCCCAACCTACGAGCAGTACTTC. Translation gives CAWSEAPTYEQYF.

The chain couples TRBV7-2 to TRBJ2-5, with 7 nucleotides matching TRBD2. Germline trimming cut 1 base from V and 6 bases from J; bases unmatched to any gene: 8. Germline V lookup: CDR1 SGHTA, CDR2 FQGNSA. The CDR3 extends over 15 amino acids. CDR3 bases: TGTGCCAGCAGCTTAGATCGACTAGCCCATCAGACCCAGTACTTC. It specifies CASSLDRLAHQTQYF.

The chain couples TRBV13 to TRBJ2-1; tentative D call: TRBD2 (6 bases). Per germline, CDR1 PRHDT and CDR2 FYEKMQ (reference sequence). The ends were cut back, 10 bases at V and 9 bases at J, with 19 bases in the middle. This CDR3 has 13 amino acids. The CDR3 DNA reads TGTGCCACGCCGGGTCAGAGGAGGGGTGAGCAGTTCTTC. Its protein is CATPGQRRGEQFF.

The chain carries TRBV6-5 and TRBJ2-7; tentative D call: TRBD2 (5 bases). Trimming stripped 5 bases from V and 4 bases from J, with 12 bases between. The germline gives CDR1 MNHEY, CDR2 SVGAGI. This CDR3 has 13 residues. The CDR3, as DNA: TGTGCCAGCAGTCCCCGAGGGAAGTACGAGCAGTACTTC. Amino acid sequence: CASSPRGKYEQYF.

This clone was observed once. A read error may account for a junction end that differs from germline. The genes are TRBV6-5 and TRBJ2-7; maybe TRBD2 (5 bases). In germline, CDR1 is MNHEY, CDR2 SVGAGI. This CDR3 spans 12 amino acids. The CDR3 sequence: CASSSYRAQEDF. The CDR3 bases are TGTGCCAGCAGCTCTTATCGGGCCCAGGAGGACTTC.

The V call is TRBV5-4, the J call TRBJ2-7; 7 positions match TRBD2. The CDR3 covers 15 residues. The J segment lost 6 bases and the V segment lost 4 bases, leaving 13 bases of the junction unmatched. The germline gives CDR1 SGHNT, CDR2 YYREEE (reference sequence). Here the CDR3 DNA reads TGTGCCAGCAGCCGAGGGACTATCAAGGAGCCCGAGCAGTACTTC. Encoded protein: CASSRGTIKEPEQYF.

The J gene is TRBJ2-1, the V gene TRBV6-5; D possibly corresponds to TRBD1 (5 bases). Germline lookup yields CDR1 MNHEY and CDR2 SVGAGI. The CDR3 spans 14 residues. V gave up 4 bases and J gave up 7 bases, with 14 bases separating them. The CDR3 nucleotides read TGTGCCAGCAGTTCCACCCCGAGACAGAATGAGCAGTTCTTC. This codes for CASSSTPRQNEQFF.

CDR3 DNA: TGTGCCAGCAGCTTGGGTAGCCCAGATACGCAGTATTTT. It codes for CASSLGSPDTQYF. The V gene is TRBV5-4, the J gene TRBJ2-3, with D uncertain. The CDR3 has 13 residues. The germline V gene has CDR1 SGHNT and CDR2 YYREEE (reference sequence). V gave up 0 bases and J gave up 4 bases, with 6 bases separating them.